This T cell receptor (beta chain) was sequenced for a study of blood T cell repertoires in COVID-19. Study information: From the United States, Italy and Spain came samples of acute and convalescent COVID-19. From T cells, B-cell-depleted T cells, or PBMCs came the material, which was cDNA or gDNA.

V was clipped by 5 bases and J by 1 base, with 11 bases between them. Germline CDR1 is MNHEY and CDR2 is SMNVEV (reference sequence). The CDR3 spans 14 residues. In the study's own analysis: By means of reference gene primer amplification, nucleated cell counts were estimated. TCRdb keeps only in-frame clones here, not all; method: immunoSEQ multiplex PCR. Clonal size and the V and J genes are those of that table, whereas D and trimming came from the DNA. The repertoire holds about 300,000 clones, with under 90% as singletons. Seattle's enrolled individuals joined amid active infection and were then monitored longitudinally.

The rearrangement uses TRBV27 and TRBJ1-1; TRBD1 is a possible D gene (6 bases). Sequencing was done on a sample of peripheral blood. The origin of this receptor is a woman in her twenties or thirties with COVID-19, enrolled during active disease. CDR3 DNA: TGTGCCAGCAGTAAGGGGACACCGAACACTGAAGCTTTCTTT. Protein product: CASSKGTPNTEAFF.